These T cell receptor beta chains were read from a single sample in a study of cytomegalovirus exposure and HLA in healthy donors. This table comes from immunoSEQ multiplex PCR, and its TCRdb copy is limited to in-frame clones, with some not included. Among around 110,000 clones listed, around two thirds were seen once. The material sequenced was PBMCs. These receptors were obtained from a woman aged 40 to 50 in good health and CMV-seropositive. Both conserved end residues are part of each CDR3. Each record gives: D gene, clone size, J gene, V gene, CDR3 DNA, CDR3 protein. A D gene is named only where the DNA matches it firmly. Expanded clones get a size class; other rows say once, few or many, or leave the size out.

d_gene: TRBD1
abundance: -
j_gene: TRBJ1-4
v_gene: TRBV6-1
CDR3nt: TGTGCCAGCAGTTCGACAGGGACGAATGAAAAACTGTTTTTT
CDR3aa: CASSSTGTNEKLFF

d_gene: TRBD2
abundance: -
j_gene: TRBJ2-5
v_gene: TRBV4-1
CDR3nt: TGCGCCAGCAGCCAAGATCGGGCTAGCGGAGAGACCCAGTACTTC
CDR3aa: CASSQDRASGETQYF

d_gene: TRBD2
abundance: -
j_gene: TRBJ2-5
v_gene: TRBV5-1
CDR3nt: TGCGCCAGCAGCTTGGTTAGCGGGGGGCTCCAAGAGACCCAGTACTTC
CDR3aa: CASSLVSGGLQETQYF

d_gene: -
abundance: -
j_gene: TRBJ1-5
v_gene: TRBV5-1
CDR3nt: TGCGCCAGCAGCTTGGAAGGGGGGGTCAATCAGCCCCAGCATTTT
CDR3aa: CASSLEGGVNQPQHF

d_gene: -
abundance: -
j_gene: TRBJ1-2
v_gene: TRBV28
CDR3nt: TGTGCCAGCAGTCCCGGCGGCGGTTGGACTAACTATGGCTACACCTTC
CDR3aa: CASSPGGGWTNYGYTF

d_gene: -
abundance: -
j_gene: TRBJ2-2
v_gene: TRBV27
CDR3nt: TGTGCCAGCAGTCTGGGCGTCCGACCCGGGGAGCTGTTTTTT
CDR3aa: CASSLGVRPGELFF

d_gene: TRBD1
abundance: -
j_gene: TRBJ2-7
v_gene: TRBV10-1
CDR3nt: TGCGCCAGCAGCGGGACAGAATACGAGCAGTACTTC
CDR3aa: CASSGTEYEQYF

d_gene: TRBD1
abundance: -
j_gene: TRBJ1-4
v_gene: TRBV5-5
CDR3nt: TGTGCCAGCAGCTTATACAGGGGAGAGGGGCTTCGGGAAAAACTGTTTTTT
CDR3aa: CASSLYRGEGLREKLFF

d_gene: TRBD1
abundance: few
j_gene: TRBJ1-2
v_gene: TRBV6-5
CDR3nt: TGTGCCAGCAGCCTGGGACAGGGAAACTATGGCTACACCTTC
CDR3aa: CASSLGQGNYGYTF

d_gene: TRBD2
abundance: -
j_gene: TRBJ2-7
v_gene: TRBV6-1
CDR3nt: TGTGCCAGCAGTGAATCGGGGAGGGACGAGCAGTACTTC
CDR3aa: CASSESGRDEQYF

d_gene: -
abundance: few
j_gene: TRBJ1-5
v_gene: TRBV4-1
CDR3nt: TGCGCCAGCAGTTTAGATGGGCAGTACCGGTCGCCCCAGCATTTT
CDR3aa: CASSLDGQYRSPQHF

d_gene: TRBD1
abundance: few
j_gene: TRBJ1-2
v_gene: TRBV7-2
CDR3nt: TGTGCCAGCACCCTGGGACAGGGTAATGGCTACACCTTC
CDR3aa: CASTLGQGNGYTF

d_gene: TRBD1
abundance: -
j_gene: TRBJ1-1
v_gene: TRBV5-6
CDR3nt: TGTGCCAGCAGCTTCCGGGACAGGATAACTGAAGCTTTCTTT
CDR3aa: CASSFRDRITEAFF

d_gene: TRBD1
abundance: -
j_gene: TRBJ2-3
v_gene: TRBV7-9
CDR3nt: TGTGCCAGCACCAGAGGACAGGGGAGAGGGGGCACAGATACGCAGTATTTT
CDR3aa: CASTRGQGRGGTDTQYF

d_gene: -
abundance: once
j_gene: TRBJ1-1
v_gene: TRBV10-3
CDR3nt: TGTGCCATCAGGGACCCAGGGAAAGAGAACACTGAAGCTTTCTTT
CDR3aa: CAIRDPGKENTEAFF

d_gene: -
abundance: -
j_gene: TRBJ2-1
v_gene: TRBV7-8
CDR3nt: TGTGCCAGCACCATCCCCGGGAGCTCCTACAATGAGCAGTTCTTC
CDR3aa: CASTIPGSSYNEQFF

d_gene: TRBD1
abundance: -
j_gene: TRBJ1-5
v_gene: TRBV2
CDR3nt: TGTGCCAGCAGTCCCAACAGGGGGCGACGCAATCAGCCCCAGCATTTT
CDR3aa: CASSPNRGRRNQPQHF

d_gene: -
abundance: few
j_gene: TRBJ1-6
v_gene: TRBV7-9
CDR3nt: TGTGCCAGCAGCCCCCTTGGAGGGGTGGGTTCACCCCTCCACTTT
CDR3aa: CASSPLGGVGSPLHF

d_gene: TRBD1
abundance: -
j_gene: TRBJ1-1
v_gene: TRBV5-1
CDR3nt: TGCGCCAGCAGCCGTCCCGGGACAGGAAAAAACACTGAAGCTTTCTTT
CDR3aa: CASSRPGTGKNTEAFF

d_gene: -
abundance: -
j_gene: TRBJ1-3
v_gene: TRBV6-5
CDR3nt: TGTGCCAGCAGTTACCGGCCAGGGACTGGAAACACCATATATTTT
CDR3aa: CASSYRPGTGNTIYF

d_gene: -
abundance: -
j_gene: TRBJ1-3
v_gene: TRBV7-6
CDR3nt: TGTGCCAGCAGCCAAGGGGTGAACTCTGGAAACACCATATATTTT
CDR3aa: CASSQGVNSGNTIYF

d_gene: TRBD1
abundance: -
j_gene: TRBJ1-1
v_gene: TRBV10-2
CDR3nt: TGCGCCAGCAGTGTTACCGGGACAGGGGGCACTGAAGCTTTCTTT
CDR3aa: CASSVTGTGGTEAFF

d_gene: -
abundance: -
j_gene: TRBJ2-1
v_gene: TRBV30
CDR3nt: TGTGCCGGGTCCGGGTTTTCTTCTGGTGAGCAGTTCTTC
CDR3aa: CAGSGFSSGEQFF

d_gene: -
abundance: -
j_gene: TRBJ1-1
v_gene: TRBV7-3
CDR3nt: TGTGCCAGCAGCCCCACTACAGGGAACACTGAAGCTTTCTTT
CDR3aa: CASSPTTGNTEAFF

d_gene: TRBD1
abundance: -
j_gene: TRBJ1-1
v_gene: TRBV30
CDR3nt: TGTGCCTGGAGTGTACTAACAGGGGACACTGAAGCTTTCTTT
CDR3aa: CAWSVLTGDTEAFF

d_gene: -
abundance: -
j_gene: TRBJ1-1
v_gene: TRBV9
CDR3nt: TGTGCCAGCAGCGTAGGAGGAAGCACTGAAGCTTTCTTT
CDR3aa: CASSVGGSTEAFF

d_gene: -
abundance: -
j_gene: TRBJ1-5
v_gene: TRBV4-1
CDR3nt: TGCGCCAGCAGCCGACAGGGCAATCAGCCCCAGCATTTT
CDR3aa: CASSRQGNQPQHF

d_gene: TRBD1
abundance: -
j_gene: TRBJ2-7
v_gene: TRBV7-2
CDR3nt: TGTGCCAGCAGCTTTAACGGACAGGGGACCTACGAGCAGTACTTC
CDR3aa: CASSFNGQGTYEQYF

d_gene: TRBD2
abundance: few
j_gene: TRBJ2-5
v_gene: TRBV5-4
CDR3nt: TGTGCCAGCAGCGAGGGACTAGCACAGGAGACCCAGTACTTC
CDR3aa: CASSEGLAQETQYF

d_gene: -
abundance: -
j_gene: TRBJ2-2
v_gene: TRBV11-1
CDR3nt: TGTGCCAGCAGCTTAGGGGGACTGCACACCGGGGAGCTGTTTTTT
CDR3aa: CASSLGGLHTGELFF

d_gene: -
abundance: once
j_gene: TRBJ2-7
v_gene: TRBV9
CDR3nt: TGTGCCAGCAGCCCCCAGGGAGGCACTTGGTACGAGCAGTACTTC
CDR3aa: CASSPQGGTWYEQYF

d_gene: TRBD1
abundance: -
j_gene: TRBJ1-1
v_gene: TRBV5-4
CDR3nt: TGTGCCAGCCTTGGACAGGGACTGAACACTGAAGCTTTCTTT
CDR3aa: CASLGQGLNTEAFF

d_gene: -
abundance: -
j_gene: TRBJ1-1
v_gene: TRBV7-9
CDR3nt: TGTGCCAGCAGCCCAGGGTCCTACACTGAAGCTTTCTTT
CDR3aa: CASSPGSYTEAFF

d_gene: -
abundance: -
j_gene: TRBJ1-1
v_gene: TRBV5-6
CDR3nt: TGTGCCAGCAGCAAGGGACACATGAACACTGAAGCTTTCTTT
CDR3aa: CASSKGHMNTEAFF

d_gene: TRBD1
abundance: once
j_gene: TRBJ1-5
v_gene: TRBV28
CDR3nt: TGTGGGGGGGGACAGGGGAATCAGCCCCAGCATTTT
CDR3aa: CGGGQGNQPQHF

d_gene: -
abundance: -
j_gene: TRBJ1-1
v_gene: TRBV29-1
CDR3nt: TGCAGCGTTGAGCGGGCGGGTCTAGGTGAAGCTTTCTTT
CDR3aa: CSVERAGLGEAFF

d_gene: -
abundance: few
j_gene: TRBJ2-4
v_gene: TRBV19
CDR3nt: TGTGCCAGTAGTACCCAAACCGAAATACAGGACATTCAGTACTTC
CDR3aa: CASSTQTEIQDIQYF

d_gene: -
abundance: -
j_gene: TRBJ2-1
v_gene: TRBV18
CDR3nt: TGTGCCAGCTCACCCTTGCGGGATGTAGATGAGCAGTTCTTC
CDR3aa: CASSPLRDVDEQFF

d_gene: TRBD1
abundance: -
j_gene: TRBJ1-4
v_gene: TRBV6-1
CDR3nt: TGTGCCAGCAGTGGACAGGGGGGGCCTAATGAAAAACTGTTTTTT
CDR3aa: CASSGQGGPNEKLFF

d_gene: -
abundance: few
j_gene: TRBJ2-5
v_gene: TRBV5-1
CDR3nt: TGCGCCAGTCGTATCCCCGGGGGCCAAGAGACCCAGTACTTC
CDR3aa: CASRIPGGQETQYF

d_gene: TRBD2
abundance: few
j_gene: TRBJ2-5
v_gene: TRBV7-7
CDR3nt: TGTGCTAGCAGCTTAGCTCCGACCGGTAGTAGCGGGGGTAAAGAGACCCAGTACTTC
CDR3aa: CASSLAPTGSSGGKETQYF

d_gene: -
abundance: -
j_gene: TRBJ1-3
v_gene: TRBV7-8
CDR3nt: TGTGCCAGCAGCTTAGCAGCGGGGACTGGAAACACCATATATTTT
CDR3aa: CASSLAAGTGNTIYF

d_gene: TRBD1
abundance: -
j_gene: TRBJ1-2
v_gene: TRBV5-4
CDR3nt: TGTGCCAGCACAGGACAGGAGTGGTTCTATGGCTACACCTTC
CDR3aa: CASTGQEWFYGYTF

d_gene: -
abundance: once
j_gene: TRBJ2-7
v_gene: TRBV7-9
CDR3nt: TGTGCCAGCAGCTTACTACAGGGCTACGAGCAGTACTTC
CDR3aa: CASSLLQGYEQYF

d_gene: -
abundance: -
j_gene: TRBJ1-2
v_gene: TRBV29-1
CDR3nt: TGCAGCGTTGGTGGATTCGGGGGGGCCGGGGGCTACACCTTC
CDR3aa: CSVGGFGGAGGYTF

d_gene: -
abundance: -
j_gene: TRBJ1-2
v_gene: TRBV9
CDR3nt: TGTGCCAGCAGCCCCGGGAGGGGTGAAGGCTACACCTTC
CDR3aa: CASSPGRGEGYTF

d_gene: TRBD2
abundance: once
j_gene: TRBJ2-5
v_gene: TRBV4-2
CDR3nt: TGTGCCAGCAGCCAGACGCTAGCGGGGGGGTTGGAGACCCAGTACTTC
CDR3aa: CASSQTLAGGLETQYF

d_gene: -
abundance: -
j_gene: TRBJ1-2
v_gene: TRBV5-4
CDR3nt: TGTGCCAGCAGCTTGAGGGGAGGGGGAAAAATCTATGGCTACACCTTC
CDR3aa: CASSLRGGGKIYGYTF

d_gene: TRBD1
abundance: once
j_gene: TRBJ1-2
v_gene: TRBV5-1
CDR3nt: TGCGCCAGCAGCCTGCGCCCGGACAGGGTGGGCTATGGCTACACCTTC
CDR3aa: CASSLRPDRVGYGYTF

d_gene: -
abundance: -
j_gene: TRBJ2-2
v_gene: TRBV30
CDR3nt: TGTGCCTGGAGTGTTGAGAGCGAGAACACCGGGGAGCTGTTTTTT
CDR3aa: CAWSVESENTGELFF